This T cell receptor beta chain was sequenced during a study of OX40 agonist ivuxolimab in advanced cancers. Study-wide background: Patients with hepatocellular carcinoma, melanoma, renal cell or head and neck cancer made up the dose-escalation patients.

Study observations and caveats: More expanded clones were found, on average, in CD8+ than in CD4+ T cells.

The cohort excluded patients with autoimmune disease history or systemic immunosuppression. As concerns this clone: Its antigen is not identified.

TCRdb keeps only in-frame clones here, not all; method: immunoSEQ multiplex PCR. This sample yields around 35,000 clones, of which around 89% are seen a single time; roughly 3.9% belongs to the top ten. The germline V and J ends were trimmed by 0 bases and 2 bases, with 9 bases remaining between them. Germline loops: CDR1 SGHTS, CDR2 YDEGEE. The CDR3 sequence is 15 residues long. The sequence derives from an adult with an advanced solid tumor such as melanoma, head and neck, liver or kidney cancer. This sequence joins TRBV5-8 and TRBJ2-1; D tentatively fits TRBD1 or TRBD2 (5 bases each). Sample: CD4+ or CD8+ T cells sorted from blood, taken in a trial of the OX40 agonist ivuxolimab. CDR3 amino acids: CASSLAGTPYNEQFF. The CDR3, as DNA: TGTGCCAGCAGCTTGGCAGGGACCCCCTACAATGAGCAGTTCTTC. The complete variable domain, with remaining parts taken from reference TRBV5-8 and TRBJ2-1, reads EAGVTQSPTHLIKTRGQQATLRCSPISGHTSVYWYQQALGLGLQFLLWYDEGEERNRGNFPPRFSGRQFPNYSSELNVNALELEDSALYLCASSLAGTPYNEQFFGPGTRLTVL.